This T cell receptor beta chain was sequenced for a study of early T cells in non-severe SARS-CoV-2 infection. Germline-derived CDR1 and CDR2 are SNHLY and FYNNEI. The CDR3 covers 15 residues. The V end was cut by 4 bases, the J end by 5 bases, with 15 bases between. The library protocol tagged individual cDNA molecules with unique molecular identifiers. MiXCR, run by TCRdb on the 5' RACE reads, gives a single entry per CDR3 protein. The sample has almost 30,000 distinct CDR3 sequences; around 6% are singletons. The sequenced sample consisted of whole blood. This sequence joins TRBV2 and TRBJ1-5; D might be TRBD1 (5 bases). This TCR was recovered from an adult who was a healthcare worker with PCR-confirmed SARS-CoV-2 infection or an uninfected control (not recorded which). The CDR3: CASSAQTGSDQPQHF. CDR3 nucleotide sequence: TGTGCCAGCAGTGCACAAACAGGTTCTGATCAGCCCCAGCATTTT. Together with reference TRBV2 and TRBJ1-5, the CDR3 gives the full variable domain: EPEVTQTPSHQVTQMGQEVILRCVPISNHLYFYWYRQILGQKVEFLVSFYNNEISEKSEIFDDQFSVERPDGSNFTLKIRSTKLEDSAMYFCASSAQTGSDQPQHFGDGTRLSIL.